Sequencing of this T cell receptor (beta chain) was carried out in a study of blood T cell repertoires in COVID-19. Looking at the study overall: The United States, Italy and Spain were the sources of the acute and convalescent COVID-19 samples. Sample material is recorded as cDNA or gDNA derived from T cells, B-cell-depleted T cells, or PBMCs.

Categorization into cohorts depended on clinical history that participants reported. In the study's own analysis: The authors estimated nucleated cell counts from reference gene primer amplification. Assay used: immunoSEQ multiplex PCR; TCRdb lists only in-frame clones, some missing. V and J calls plus clone size are reproduced from that table; the DNA served to infer D and trimming. The data hold over 150,000 clones, with approximately 85% observed a single time. V lost 5 bases to trimming and J lost 3 bases, with 8 bases between them. CDR3 length: 12 residues. Germline V gene data show CDR1 as WSHSY and CDR2 as SAAADI.

The V and J genes are TRBV10-2 and TRBJ2-7; D gene uncertain. Source material: PBMCs or T cells enriched from blood (not recorded which). This TCR came from a man aged 35-49 years who had recovered from COVID-19. CDR3 loop: CASSFQYYEQYF. In DNA form, the CDR3 reads TGCGCCAGCAGTTTTCAGTACTACGAGCAGTACTTC.